The rows below give T cell receptor beta chains drawn from one sample of a study of control samples from healthy donors and cancer patients. Clones were read by immunoSEQ multiplex PCR, and TCRdb kept only the in-frame ones, dropping some. The sample has roughly 200,000 clones; roughly nine tenths are singletons. Sequencing was done on a sample of blood. The receptors originated from a man aged 30-40 years in good health. CDR3s leave out the opening cysteine and the closing phenylalanine or tryptophan. D genes are given only for firm matches.

V gene	J gene	D gene	CDR3 protein
TRBV12-3/TRBV12-4	TRBJ1-2	NA	ASRMDGDYGYT
TRBV29-1	TRBJ1-1	TRBD1	SGSGTVNTEAF
TRBV27	TRBJ1-2	NA	ASRIGTGSFYGYT
TRBV7-9	TRBJ1-2	NA	ASSTANYGYT
TRBV11-2	TRBJ2-1	TRBD2	ASSLVVGRGGQSEQF
TRBV5-1	TRBJ2-1	NA	ASSSRGGANEQF
TRBV6-5	TRBJ2-1	NA	ASSLSGGEQF
TRBV30	TRBJ2-5	NA	AWSGQKETQY
TRBV6-6	TRBJ1-4	TRBD1	ASSKQGNEKLF
TRBV11-3	TRBJ2-5	NA	ASSFGGLETQY
TRBV4-2	TRBJ2-7	TRBD2	ASSQGERGYEQY
TRBV4-1	TRBJ1-5	TRBD1	ASSQGGGQGANQPQH
TRBV5-1	TRBJ1-1	NA	ASSDIMNTEAF
TRBV25-1	TRBJ1-5	NA	ASSDGQGLHQPQH
TRBV28	TRBJ1-1	NA	ASRVTGTPTPDTEAF
TRBV9	TRBJ1-2	TRBD1	ASSPRGTGAYYGYT
TRBV27	TRBJ1-2	TRBD1	ASSSGTDYGYT
TRBV9	TRBJ1-1	TRBD1	ASSPGQGLNTEAF
TRBV29-1	TRBJ1-1	TRBD1	SVRGGLTGDTEAF
TRBV7-9	TRBJ1-1	NA	ASSRVSLSTEAF
TRBV2	TRBJ1-1	NA	ASSDRTVGAF
TRBV3-1/TRBV3-2	TRBJ1-2	TRBD1	ASSPTGRNDYGYT
TRBV21-1	TRBJ1-6	NA	ASSKTSPQGPDGSPLH
TRBV7-2	TRBJ1-2	NA	ASSLGGDNYGYT
TRBV14	TRBJ1-5	TRBD1	ASSQGQGAGQPQH
TRBV6-5	TRBJ2-3	NA	ASSSGDIIDTQY
TRBV7-3	TRBJ1-6	TRBD1	ASSSGQGGPHNSPLH
TRBV3-1/TRBV3-2	TRBJ1-2	NA	ASSPNTELANYGYT
TRBV5-6	TRBJ2-7	NA	ASSLVPRDHEQY
TRBV2	TRBJ1-2	NA	ASSFSGGGYT
TRBV7-2	TRBJ2-1	NA	ASSLVFPSNEQF
TRBV7-3	TRBJ2-1	TRBD1	ASSKTGRNEQF
TRBV15	TRBJ2-1	NA	ATSRDLVLAAYNEQF
TRBV27	TRBJ1-2	TRBD1	ASSPRQGEGYT
TRBV3-1/TRBV3-2	TRBJ1-1	NA	ASSQGWVSTEAF
TRBV7-9	TRBJ2-3	NA	ASSLGIPTDTQY
TRBV7-9	TRBJ2-5	TRBD2	ASSSYVGGETQY